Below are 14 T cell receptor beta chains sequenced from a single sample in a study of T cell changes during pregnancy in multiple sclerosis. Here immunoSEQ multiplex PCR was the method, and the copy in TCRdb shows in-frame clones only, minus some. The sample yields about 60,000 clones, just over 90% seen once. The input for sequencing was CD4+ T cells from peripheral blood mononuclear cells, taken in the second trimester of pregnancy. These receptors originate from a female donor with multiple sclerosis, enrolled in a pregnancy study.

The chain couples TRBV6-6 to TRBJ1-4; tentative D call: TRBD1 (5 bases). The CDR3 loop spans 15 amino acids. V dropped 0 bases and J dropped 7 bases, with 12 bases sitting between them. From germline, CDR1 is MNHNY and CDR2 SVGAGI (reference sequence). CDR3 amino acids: CASSYSRGKSEKLFF. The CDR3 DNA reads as TGTGCCAGCAGTTACTCGCGGGGGAAGAGTGAAAAACTGTTTTTT.

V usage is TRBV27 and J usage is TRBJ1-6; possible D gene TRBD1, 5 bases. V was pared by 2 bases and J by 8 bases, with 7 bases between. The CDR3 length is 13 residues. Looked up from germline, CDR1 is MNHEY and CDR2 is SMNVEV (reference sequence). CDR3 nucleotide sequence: TGTGCCAGCAGTTTAGCCAGGGATTCACCCCTCCACTTT. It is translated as CASSLARDSPLHF.

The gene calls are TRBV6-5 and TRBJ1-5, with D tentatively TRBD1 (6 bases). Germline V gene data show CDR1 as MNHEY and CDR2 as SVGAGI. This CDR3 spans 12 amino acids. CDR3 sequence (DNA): TGTGCTTCAGGACAGACCTATCAGCCCCAGCATTTT. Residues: CASGQTYQPQHF.

CDR3 sequence (DNA): TGTGCCATCAGTGAGTCCACAGGGATTCAGCCCCAGCATTTT. Translation gives CAISESTGIQPQHF. The rearrangement links TRBV10-3 to TRBJ1-5, with D perhaps matching TRBD1 (6 bases). Germline V lookup: CDR1 ENHRY, CDR2 SYGVKD. V lost 0 bases and J lost 6, with 9 bases in between. The CDR3 has 14 residues.

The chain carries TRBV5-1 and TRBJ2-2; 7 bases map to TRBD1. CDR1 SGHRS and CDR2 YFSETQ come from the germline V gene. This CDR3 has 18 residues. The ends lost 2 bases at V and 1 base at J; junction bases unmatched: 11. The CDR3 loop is CASSFNSGGTVNTGELFF. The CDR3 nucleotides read TGCGCCAGCAGCTTTAATTCGGGTGGGACAGTGAACACCGGGGAGCTGTTTTTT. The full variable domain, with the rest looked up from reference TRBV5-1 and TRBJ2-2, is KAGVTQTPRYLIKTRGQQVTLSCSPISGHRSVSWYQQTPGQGLQFLFEYFSETQRNKGNFPGRFSGRQFSNSRSEMNVSTLELGDSALYLCASSFNSGGTVNTGELFFGEGSRLTVL.

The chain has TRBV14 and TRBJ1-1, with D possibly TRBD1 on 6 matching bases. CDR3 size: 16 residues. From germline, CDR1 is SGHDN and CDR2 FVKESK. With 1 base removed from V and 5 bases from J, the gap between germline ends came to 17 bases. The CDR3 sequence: CASSQVTGGVGTEAFF. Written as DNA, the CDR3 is TGTGCCAGCAGCCAAGTCACTGGGGGCGTGGGGACTGAAGCTTTCTTT.

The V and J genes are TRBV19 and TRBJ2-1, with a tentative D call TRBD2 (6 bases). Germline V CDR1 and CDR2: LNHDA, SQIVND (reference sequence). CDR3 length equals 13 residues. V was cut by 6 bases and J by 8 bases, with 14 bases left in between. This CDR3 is CASRAAGTDEQFF. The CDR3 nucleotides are TGTGCCAGTAGAGCCGCGGGGACCGATGAGCAGTTCTTC.

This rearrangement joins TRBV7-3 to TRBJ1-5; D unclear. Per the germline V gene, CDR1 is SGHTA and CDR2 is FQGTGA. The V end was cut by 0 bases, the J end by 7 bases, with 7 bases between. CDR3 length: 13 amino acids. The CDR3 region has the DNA TGTGCCAGCAGCTTAACAGGAGGCCAGCCCCAGCATTTT. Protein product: CASSLTGGQPQHF.

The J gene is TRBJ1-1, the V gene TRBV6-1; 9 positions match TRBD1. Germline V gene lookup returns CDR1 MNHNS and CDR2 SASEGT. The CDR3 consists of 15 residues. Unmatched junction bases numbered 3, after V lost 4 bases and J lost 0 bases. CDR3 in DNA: TGTGCCAGCAGTGGACGGACAGGGGTGAACACTGAAGCTTTCTTT. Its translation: CASSGRTGVNTEAFF.

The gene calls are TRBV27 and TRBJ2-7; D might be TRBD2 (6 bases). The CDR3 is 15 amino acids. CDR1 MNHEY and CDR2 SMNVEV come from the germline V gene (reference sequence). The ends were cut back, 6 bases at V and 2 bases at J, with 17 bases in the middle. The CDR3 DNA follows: TGTGCCAGCAGGAACCTACGGGGGATGCCCTACGAGCAGTACTTC. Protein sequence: CASRNLRGMPYEQYF.

This chain's CDR3 is CASSLTGTGNTIYF. The CDR3 DNA follows: TGTGCCAGCAGCTTAACAGGGACTGGAAACACCATATATTTT. The V call is TRBV5-6, the J call TRBJ1-3; TRBD1 is a possible D gene (6 bases). Trimming took 2 bases from V and 2 from J, leaving 8 bases between them. Germline lookup yields CDR1 SGHDT and CDR2 YYEEEE. CDR3 length: 14 residues.

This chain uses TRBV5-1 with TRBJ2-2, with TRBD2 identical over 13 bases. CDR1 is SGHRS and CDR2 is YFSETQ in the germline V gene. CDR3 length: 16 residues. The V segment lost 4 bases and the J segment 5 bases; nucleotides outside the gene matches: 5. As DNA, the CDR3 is TGCGCCAGCAGCATAGGACTAGCGGGAGTTACCGGGGAGCTGTTTTTT. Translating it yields CASSIGLAGVTGELFF.

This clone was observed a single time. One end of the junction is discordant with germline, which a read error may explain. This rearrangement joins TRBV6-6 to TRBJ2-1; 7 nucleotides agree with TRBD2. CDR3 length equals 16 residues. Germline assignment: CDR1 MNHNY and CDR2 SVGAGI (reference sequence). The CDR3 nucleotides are TGTACCAGCAGTTACTCTAGCGGAGACCGAGGGAATGAGCAGTTCTTC. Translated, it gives CTSSYSSGDRGNEQFF.

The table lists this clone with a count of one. CDR3: CASSFPRQVARVNTYEQYF. CDR3 in DNA: TGTGCCAGCAGTTTCCCTCGACAGGTGGCGAGGGTGAATACGTACGAGCAGTACTTC. V is TRBV28 and J is TRBJ2-7, with D tentatively TRBD1 (6 bases). CDR1 is MDHEN, CDR2 SYDVKM, per germline. V dropped 3 bases and J dropped 4 bases, with 28 bases sitting between them. CDR3 size: 19 residues.